This T cell receptor (beta chain) was sequenced during a study of T cell clonality in common variable immunodeficiency. Study-wide results and caveats: CVID patient heterogeneity limited repertoire-clinical complication correlations.

This clone was counted at least ten times. The antigen is unknown. The read terminates 3 residues before the CDR3 end, so the remaining end is supplied by the germline J gene. Heparinized whole blood, about 5 to 8.5 ml, came from each donor. Control and CVID samples contributed equal amounts of genomic DNA. The repertoire was sequenced with immunoSEQ multiplex PCR; TCRdb's copy has only in-frame clones and lacks some. The profile covers approximately 81,000 clones, none occurring a single time. V was clipped by 3 bases and J by 2 bases, with 11 bases between them. The CDR3 extends over 13 amino acids. Germline CDR1 reads DFQATT; CDR2 reads SNEGSKA (reference sequence).

Sample: peripheral blood mononuclear cells. The gene calls are TRBV20-1 and TRBJ2-7; possibly TRBD1 for D (7 bases). The clonotype originates from a person between 18 and 75 years old in good health. The sequenced CDR3 bases are TGCAGTGCTAGGGGCAGGGGGGCCTACGAG. Translated: CSARGRGAYE. The whole CDR3 protein reads CSARGRGAYEQYF.